Following are 21 T cell receptor beta chains from one sample sequenced in a study of blood T cell repertoires in COVID-19. Measured with immunoSEQ multiplex PCR; TCRdb has only the in-frame clones, and not every one. The repertoire consists of 65,000 to 70,000 clones, with roughly 84% occurring once and the leading ten covering approximately 3.7%. The sample comprised peripheral blood. Every receptor here comes from a man aged 50-60 years with acute or convalescent COVID-19.

The chain uses TRBV11-3 and TRBJ1-5; tentatively, D is TRBD1 (5 bases). There are 13 residues in the CDR3. Trimming pared 0 bases from V and 5 bases from J, leaving 5 bases between. In germline, CDR1 is SGHNT, CDR2 YENEEA. The CDR3 protein is CASSLDRDQPQHF. CDR3 coding DNA: TGTGCCAGCAGCTTAGACAGGGATCAGCCCCAGCATTTT.

The chain carries TRBV5-4 and TRBJ2-7; no firm D call. The V and J ends lost 4 bases and 5 bases respectively, with 22 bases between them. The CDR3 is made up of 16 amino acids. Looked up from germline, CDR1 is SGHNT and CDR2 is YYREEE (reference sequence). CDR3 in amino acids: CASSPGGRLLADEQYF. In nucleotides, the CDR3 is TGTGCCAGCAGCCCCGGCGGTCGCCTCCTGGCGGACGAGCAGTACTTC.

The V gene is TRBV7-8, the J gene TRBJ2-5; weak D call: TRBD2 (6 bases). CDR3 size: 16 residues. From germline, CDR1 is SGHVS and CDR2 FQNEAQ. Trimming took off 2 bases at V and 2 bases at J, with 15 bases between the two ends. CDR3 nucleotide sequence: TGTGCCAGCAGCTTATCAACGGGACTCGCGCAAGAGACCCAGTACTTC. Its protein product is CASSLSTGLAQETQYF.

The CDR3 loop reads CASEEQGMTGNTIYF. In DNA, the CDR3 is TGTGCCAGCGAGGAACAGGGGATGACTGGAAACACCATATATTTT. V gene TRBV11-2 combines with J gene TRBJ1-3; 7 bases map to TRBD1. The V gene end was trimmed by 8 bases and the J gene end by 2 bases; junction bases not matched to a gene: 9. The CDR3 is 15 amino acids. Germline CDR1 reads SGHAT; CDR2 reads FQNNGV.

This rearrangement joins TRBV21-1 to TRBJ1-2; the tabulated D call, TRBD1, remains unverified against the DNA. TRBV21-1 is tagged as a pseudogene. The CDR3 runs 14 residues. CDR3 in DNA: TGTGCCAGCAGCCTATGGGCCTCAAACTATGGCTACACCTTC. This encodes CASSLWASNYGYTF.

The rearrangement uses TRBV27 and TRBJ2-7; 10 bases line up with TRBD1. In germline, CDR1 is MNHEY, CDR2 SMNVEV (reference sequence). V dropped 5 bases and J dropped 3; count of bases not matched to a gene: 4. The CDR3 runs to 14 residues. The CDR3 is CASSKRTGGYEQYF. The CDR3 nucleotides are TGTGCCAGCAGTAAACGGACAGGGGGCTACGAGCAGTACTTC.

Only a few counts were recorded for this clone. V usage is TRBV7-9 and J usage is TRBJ1-2; the D is unclear. With 7 bases removed from V and 8 bases from J, the gap between germline ends came to 8 bases. Germline-derived CDR1 and CDR2 are SEHNR and FQNEAQ (reference sequence). This CDR3 contains 10 residues. Here the CDR3 DNA reads TGTGCCAGCACGCCCGAGGGCTACACCTTC. It is translated as CASTPEGYTF.

The CDR3 DNA is TGTGCCAGCAGTGACCCCAGGGGGACTGGCTACACCTTC. It yields the protein CASSDPRGTGYTF. The chain is built from TRBV28 and TRBJ1-2, with 7 nucleotides matching TRBD1. The CDR3 spans 13 residues. Trimming removed 5 bases from V and 7 bases from J; junction bases left unmatched: 7. From germline, CDR1 is MDHEN and CDR2 SYDVKM.

The chain links TRBV6-5 to TRBJ1-1, with a tentative D call TRBD1 (6 bases). The germline V gene encodes CDR1 MNHEY and CDR2 SVGAGI. V gave up 2 bases and J gave up 11 bases, with 18 bases separating them. The CDR3 runs 14 residues. This CDR3 reads CASSYVGGGVDAFF. The DNA for the CDR3 is TGTGCCAGCAGTTACGTCGGGGGGGGCGTTGACGCTTTCTTT.

The chain carries TRBV28 and TRBJ1-1; D perhaps matches TRBD1 (6 bases). V was shortened by 2 bases and J by 6 bases, with 13 bases between the two germline ends. Germline V lookup: CDR1 MDHEN, CDR2 SYDVKM. The length of the CDR3 is 14 residues. This chain's CDR3 is CASSLGGRGAEAFF. CDR3 coding DNA: TGTGCCAGCAGTTTAGGAGGCAGGGGCGCTGAAGCTTTCTTT.

The chain recombines TRBV24-1 with TRBJ2-1, with 7 nucleotides matching TRBD2. Per the germline V gene, CDR1 is KGHDR and CDR2 is SFDVKD. The CDR3 contains 18 residues. V lost 2 bases and J lost 1; bases outside the gene matches: 10. In nucleotides, the CDR3 is TGTGCCACCAGTGATTCCACTCTCGCGGGAGTTTCCTACAATGAGCAGTTCTTC. Its protein product is CATSDSTLAGVSYNEQFF.

The J gene is TRBJ2-3, the V gene TRBV10-2; no definite D call. V lost 6 bases, J lost 5 bases, and 12 bases lay in between. CDR1 WSHSY and CDR2 SAAADI come from the germline V gene. The CDR3 spans 13 residues. CDR3 protein: CASSPEHLDTQYF. CDR3 nucleotides: TGCGCCAGCAGCCCTGAACATTTAGATACGCAGTATTTT.

Turning to this clone: At one end the junction does not follow the germline gene, possibly because of a read error. The chain uses TRBV3-1 (or the pseudogene TRBV3-2) and TRBJ2-7; 8 bases line up with TRBD1. The CDR3 totals 13 residues. Germline CDR1 LGHDT, CDR2 YNNKEL (reference sequence). CDR3 sequence reads: CASSPQGTGAKVF. In DNA form, the CDR3 reads TGTGCCAGCAGCCCCCAAGGGACAGGAGCCAAAGTCTTC.

The chain is built from TRBV19 and TRBJ2-3; tentatively, D is TRBD1 (7 bases). Per the germline V gene, CDR1 is LNHDA and CDR2 is SQIVND (reference sequence). V shed 5 bases and J shed 5 bases, with 11 bases lying between them. The CDR3 has 13 amino acids. Here the CDR3 reads CASSGGGGDTQYF. The CDR3, as DNA: TGTGCCAGTAGTGGAGGGGGCGGAGATACGCAGTATTTT.

The chain couples TRBV5-6 to TRBJ2-5, with a possible D match to TRBD1 (5 bases). This CDR3 has 17 residues. The germline CDR1 and CDR2 sequences are SGHDT and YYEEEE. Between the trimmed V and J ends, which lost 3 bases and 3 bases, there was a span of 21 bases. The CDR3 nucleotides read TGTGCCAGCAGCTCGCAGGGAATGCAAATAATAGAAGAGACCCAGTACTTC. Encoded protein: CASSSQGMQIIEETQYF.

As for this clone: Mismatch with germline at one junction end may stem from a read error. This chain links TRBV28 with TRBJ2-3, with 7 bases that match TRBD2. The germline V gene encodes CDR1 MDHEN and CDR2 SYDVKM. This CDR3 is 11 amino acids long. CDR3 sequence: CASSLATSKSF. The CDR3 DNA sequence: TGTGCCAGCAGTTTGGCGACTAGCAAGTCTTTT.

The V gene is TRBV24-1, the J gene TRBJ1-1; TRBD1 agrees at 7 bases. The ends lost 3 bases at V and 10 bases at J; junction bases unmatched: 7. The CDR3 is 13 residues long. Germline V gene data show CDR1 as KGHDR and CDR2 as SFDVKD. The CDR3 reads CATSDGTVGRAFF. The CDR3, as DNA: TGTGCCACCAGTGATGGGACAGTAGGGCGAGCTTTCTTT.

The CDR3 loop is CASRSGQGWYGYTF. The DNA of the CDR3 is TGTGCCAGCAGATCGGGACAGGGGTGGTATGGCTACACCTTC. This chain joins TRBV27 and TRBJ1-2; 10 positions match TRBD1. The germline CDR1 and CDR2 sequences are MNHEY and SMNVEV (reference sequence). V lost 6 bases, J lost 5 bases, and 6 bases stayed unmatched. This CDR3 comprises 14 residues.

The V call is TRBV13, the J call TRBJ2-7; D is possibly TRBD2 (6 bases). CDR1 PRHDT and CDR2 FYEKMQ come from the germline V gene (reference sequence). This CDR3 contains 15 residues. Trimming cost V 3 bases and J 5 bases, with 17 bases left between them. Here the CDR3 reads CASSLRGGNSDEQYF. As DNA, the CDR3 is TGTGCCAGCAGCTTGAGGGGAGGAAATTCGGACGAGCAGTACTTC.

This clone was counted a single time. This chain joins TRBV12-3 or TRBV12-4 and TRBJ1-3; the D gene is possibly TRBD1 (5 bases). The CDR3 runs 13 residues. V lost 6 bases, J lost 0 bases, and 6 bases lay in between. In nucleotides, the CDR3 is TGTGCCAGCAGGCAGGGCTCTGGAAACACCATATATTTT. Amino acid sequence: CASRQGSGNTIYF.

The sample holds one count of this clone. The chain uses TRBV3-1 (or the pseudogene TRBV3-2) and TRBJ1-2; no clear D gene. CDR3 length equals 16 residues. Germline loops: CDR1 LGHDT, CDR2 YNNKEL (reference sequence). Trimming took off 4 bases at V and 8 bases at J, with 23 bases between the two ends. Written as DNA, the CDR3 is TGTGCCAGCAGCCTCGGGGAAGGGCTCAGAAACGTAGGCTACACCTTC. Protein: CASSLGEGLRNVGYTF.